Below, 18 T cell receptor beta chains from the same sample are listed, as sequenced in a study of T cells expressing NK-cell markers. No DNA is given; TCRdb re-called the 5' RACE reads and lists each CDR3 protein once. This repertoire includes hundreds of thousands of distinct CDR3 sequences. Sequenced input: blood T cells: a sorted CD56 or NKG2C T cell subset, CD4+ or CD8+ T cells, or bulk PBMC T cells (not recorded which). Receptor source: a man aged 18 to 30 in good health.

The chain is built from TRBV12-3 or TRBV12-4 and TRBJ2-3; TCRdb names TRBD2, which stays unverified in the absence of DNA. The CDR3 consists of 13 residues. CDR3 region: CATLFPSTDTQYF.

The V gene is TRBV7-9, the J gene TRBJ1-4. CDR1 is SEHNR, CDR2 FQNEAQ, per germline (reference sequence). The CDR3 spans 15 residues. CDR3 protein: CASSAEGRGGEKLFF.

J is TRBJ2-1 and V is TRBV5-6. This CDR3 is 16 amino acids long. Germline V gene data show CDR1 as SGHDT and CDR2 as YYEEEE. The CDR3: CASSLLSRRVGNEQFF.

The chain employs TRBV6-1 and TRBJ2-2; TCRdb outputs TRBD1, but without DNA this stays unchecked. Germline V gene lookup returns CDR1 MNHNS and CDR2 SASEGT. CDR3 length equals 16 residues. The CDR3 is CASIRGEGGAAGELFF.

V gene TRBV5-5 combines with J gene TRBJ2-3; TCRdb reports TRBD2, a call that lacks DNA to check it against. Germline loops: CDR1 SGHKS, CDR2 YYEKEE (reference sequence). This CDR3 spans 17 amino acids. The CDR3 sequence is CASSLAEPGSDTDTQYF.

This chain joins TRBV12-3 or TRBV12-4 and TRBJ2-5; TCRdb outputs TRBD2, but without DNA this stays unchecked. The CDR3 consists of 16 residues. This CDR3 reads CASSQTPGLPRETQYF.

This chain's CDR3 is CASSLNRALRYNEQFF. V and J are TRBV11-3 and TRBJ2-1; TCRdb returns TRBD1, unconfirmable since there is no DNA. This CDR3 comprises 16 residues. The germline V gene encodes CDR1 SGHNT and CDR2 YENEEA.

The chain uses TRBV12-3 or TRBV12-4 and TRBJ1-1; the D call from TCRdb, TRBD1, cannot be confirmed without DNA. The CDR3 totals 13 residues. This CDR3 is CASRQTGNTEAFF.

V gene TRBV7-3 combines with J gene TRBJ2-2; TCRdb's D call of TRBD1 is untestable without DNA. The CDR3 spans 16 residues. Looked up from germline, CDR1 is SGHTA and CDR2 is FQGTGA. The CDR3 spells CASSSRQGWDTGELFF.

The genes are TRBV28 and TRBJ1-5; lacking DNA, the TRBD1 call made by TCRdb goes unchecked. This CDR3 has 15 amino acids. CDR1 MDHEN and CDR2 SYDVKM come from the germline V gene. The CDR3 protein is CASSLGTGGIQNQHF.

The chain uses TRBV7-2 and TRBJ2-5; the D call from TCRdb, TRBD1, cannot be confirmed without DNA. Per the germline V gene, CDR1 is SGHTA and CDR2 is FQGNSA. CDR3 length: 14 amino acids. The CDR3 region is CASSLASGQETQYF.

The gene calls are TRBV12-3 or TRBV12-4 and TRBJ2-3; TCRdb lists TRBD1, though no DNA is available to test this call. CDR3 length equals 15 residues. This chain's CDR3 is CASRAQALSTDTQYF.

V gene TRBV4-2 combines with J gene TRBJ1-1. This CDR3 spans 14 amino acids. The V gene's germline CDR1 is LGHNA and CDR2 YNFKEQ. The CDR3 region is CASSQVSQNTEAFF.

The rearrangement joins TRBV9 to TRBJ2-7; TCRdb's D gene call, TRBD2, goes unchecked for lack of DNA. The CDR3 extends over 14 amino acids. CDR1 is SGDLS and CDR2 is YYNGEE in the germline V gene. The CDR3 spells CASSAGGEAREQYF.

This chain connects TRBV4-3 to TRBJ1-6; TCRdb proposes TRBD1, but this gene call is untestable without DNA. Germline loops: CDR1 LGHNA, CDR2 YSLEER. The CDR3 covers 17 residues. CDR3 protein: CASSQDQGALRNSPLHF.

V usage is TRBV12-3 or TRBV12-4 and J usage is TRBJ1-5; the TCRdb D gene call, TRBD1, has no DNA to confirm it. This CDR3 has 11 amino acids. The CDR3 protein is CAIGGNQPQHF.

This chain joins TRBV29-1 and TRBJ1-2. The CDR3 is 14 residues long. Germline V gives CDR1 SQVTM, CDR2 ANQGSEA. CDR3 region: CSVDRATLSFGYTF.

This chain joins TRBV29-1 and TRBJ1-1. This CDR3 contains 13 residues. CDR1 is SQVTM and CDR2 is ANQGSEA in the germline V gene. The CDR3 sequence: CSVPSDTILKAFF.